This T cell receptor beta chain was identified in a study of T cell changes during pregnancy in multiple sclerosis. V dropped 2 bases and J dropped 0; count of bases not matched to a gene: 14. This CDR3 is built from 19 residues. Germline CDR1 is SGHVS and CDR2 is FQNEAQ. Data came from immunoSEQ multiplex PCR; TCRdb stores just in-frame clones and leaves some out. The sample records about 40,000 clones, 75% to 90% being singletons. The chain couples TRBV7-8 to TRBJ2-5, with 8 bases aligning to TRBD2. The sample in question was CD4+ T cells from peripheral blood mononuclear cells, obtained in the first trimester of pregnancy. The clonotype was recovered from a female donor with multiple sclerosis, enrolled in a pregnancy study. CDR3: CASSLKRVLAVEYQETQYF. CDR3 in DNA: TGTGCCAGCAGCTTAAAGAGGGTACTAGCGGTAGAGTACCAAGAGACCCAGTACTTC.